This entry describes one T cell receptor (beta chain). Its binding antigen is unknown. The record has no base qualities; no much larger clone is one base away. This record belongs to a study of CD8 T cells in Susac syndrome (dated by TCRdb to the late 2010s). General notes on the study: Whether CD8+ T cell activation and differentiation in Susac syndrome was antigen driven was tested using repertoire sequencing.

RNA was extracted with the RNeasy kit and roughly 0.45 to 1 ug was reverse transcribed using random hexamers. The immunoSEQ multiplex PCR assay, which covers 54 Vbeta and 13 Jbeta segments, was used to amplify TCR beta CDR3 regions. Bias from PCR amplification was corrected by using a synthetic template baseline for primer optimization and for computational correction. The study's processing was this. Reads were annotated to V, D and J genes per IMGT and analyzed with immunoSEQ Analyzer, keeping only productive sequences. Clonality was calculated as one minus the Shannon entropy normalized by log2 of the number of productive unique sequences. Public and private clones were assessed among the 100 most prevalent clones of each patient and control. Susac-specific clones were defined as absent from healthy and MS cohorts, approximately 1,000 published viral clones and other ImmuneACCESS disease sequences. The raw public reads went through TCRdb reprocessing: fastp at Q25, MiXCR clone calling, in-frame beta chains kept. Each CDR3 protein appears once, grouped with its most common genes and DNA. TCRdb's processing, not the study's, gives the V and J calls here. This sample has about 200,000 distinct CDR3 sequences in its table, and just under 95% of those were observed once. The leading ten clones occupy around 0.076% of the sample.

Broader findings and caveats from the paper: The number of individuals in the TCR sequencing and HLA analysis was recognized as being relatively small.

Peripheral blood CD8+ and CD4+ T cells from healthy donors, Susac syndrome patients and multiple sclerosis patients were profiled using high-throughput TCR beta sequencing. The multiple sclerosis controls were treatment-naive patients whose relapsing-remitting disease, either stable or active, fulfilled the revised McDonald criteria. Bulk CD8+ and CD4+ T cells were purified by magnetic negative isolation, while CD8+ TEMRA cells were enriched using FACS. Blood was drawn into EDTA tubes, processed within 24 hours, and PBMCs were isolated by density gradient centrifugation. PBMCs intended for TCR sequencing were frozen in liquid nitrogen and were later thawed in a 37 degrees C water bath. The sorted or isolated CD4+, CD8+ and CD8+ TEMRA cells had a purity of 90% or higher. The CDR3 holds 13 amino acids from the cysteine to the phenylalanine. The entry retains the CDR3 DNA only, 39 bases that are in frame from base 1. Trimming takes 0 bases from V and 5 bases from J, and the germline ends sit 4 bases apart. In the germline V gene (reference sequence), CDR1 corresponds to LGHDT and CDR2 to YNNKEL.

Sequenced input: CD4+ T cells from PBMCs. This TCR derives from a human donor with multiple sclerosis. The rearrangement combines TRBV3-1 with TRBJ2-2, with no reliable assignment of the D segment. The DNA reads TGTGCCAGCAGCCAAGACTGGACCGGGGAGCTGTTTTTT. It codes for CASSQDWTGELFF.